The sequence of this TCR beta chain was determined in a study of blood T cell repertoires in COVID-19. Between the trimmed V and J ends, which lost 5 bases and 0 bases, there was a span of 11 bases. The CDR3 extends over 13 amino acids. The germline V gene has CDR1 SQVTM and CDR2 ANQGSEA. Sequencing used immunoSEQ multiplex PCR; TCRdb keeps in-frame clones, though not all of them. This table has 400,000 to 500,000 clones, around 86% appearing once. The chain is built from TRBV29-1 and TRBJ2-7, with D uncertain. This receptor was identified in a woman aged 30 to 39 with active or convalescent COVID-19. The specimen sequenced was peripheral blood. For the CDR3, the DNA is TGCAGCGTTTTTCTCGCAGGCTCCTACGAGCAGTACTTC. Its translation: CSVFLAGSYEQYF.